A single TCR beta chain is shown here with its context. Its cognate antigen is unknown. The data are from a study of cytomegalovirus exposure and HLA in healthy donors. CDR1 and CDR2 (germline): SGHTA, FQGNSA. The CDR3 length is 15 residues. Whole-study results and caveats: A later analysis linked a missense variant in DCLRE1C to the trimming of TCR beta V and J genes. CMV antigen specificity was confirmed in vitro for three CMV-associated chains.

The PCR employed 60 Vbeta primers together with 13 Jbeta primers. The protocol was immunoSEQ multiplex PCR, while the TCRdb copy is restricted to in-frame clones and leaves out a portion. The profile shows about 200,000 clones, roughly 86% of them singletons. The sequenced sample consisted of PBMCs. The TCR comes from a woman under 30 in good health and CMV-seronegative. The gene calls are TRBV7-2 and TRBJ2-5; TRBD2 is a possible D gene (6 bases). The J call may be incorrect, as the DNA end agrees better with TRBJ2-7. CDR3 sequence reads: CASSVQAGPGDEQYF. CDR3 DNA: TGTGCCAGCAGCGTTCAAGCGGGCCCTGGCGACGAGCAGTACTTC.